The next 18 T cell receptor beta chains were all read from a single sample in a study of OX40 agonist ivuxolimab in advanced cancers. Sequenced by immunoSEQ multiplex PCR; TCRdb stores in-frame clones only, minus some. The sample includes tens of thousands of clones, roughly nine tenths of them seen just once. The input for sequencing was CD4+ or CD8+ T cells sorted from blood, taken in a trial of the OX40 agonist ivuxolimab. These receptors came from an adult with an advanced solid tumor such as melanoma, head and neck, liver or kidney cancer.

The J gene is TRBJ1-1, the V gene TRBV27; the D is unclear. The germline V and J ends were trimmed by 6 bases and 2 bases, with 13 bases remaining between them. The germline V gene has CDR1 MNHEY and CDR2 SMNVEV (reference sequence). The CDR3 covers 14 residues. The CDR3 protein is CASRLMVSNTEAFF. The CDR3 DNA is TGTGCCAGCAGATTAATGGTGAGTAACACTGAAGCTTTCTTT.

The chain has TRBV2 and TRBJ2-3, with 8 nucleotides matching TRBD2. The trim removed 9 bases at V and 3 bases at J, leaving 14 bases unmatched. The CDR3 length is 16 residues. Germline V gene data show CDR1 as SNHLY and CDR2 as FYNNEI. CDR3 nucleotides: TGTGCCAGACATTTGGGCCGGGAGGGCCGAACAGATACGCAGTATTTT. Translation gives CARHLGREGRTDTQYF. Full variable domain (rest looked up from reference TRBV2 and TRBJ2-3): EPEVTQTPSHQVTQMGQEVILRCVPISNHLYFYWYRQILGQKVEFLVSFYNNEISEKSEIFDDQFSVERPDGSNFTLKIRSTKLEDSAMYFCARHLGREGRTDTQYFGPGTRLTVL.

The chain recombines TRBV27 with TRBJ2-1; D call uncertain. Germline values: CDR1 MNHEY, CDR2 SMNVEV (reference sequence). The CDR3 covers 14 residues. V was trimmed by 5 bases and J by 4 bases, leaving 12 bases between them. The CDR3 sequence is CASSPRWPYNEQFF. For the CDR3, the DNA is TGTGCCAGCAGTCCCCGTTGGCCGTACAATGAGCAGTTCTTC.

The V and J genes are TRBV19 and TRBJ2-1; D is unclear. This CDR3 spans 14 amino acids. V lost 5 bases to trimming and J lost 0 bases, with 8 bases between them. Germline lookup yields CDR1 LNHDA and CDR2 SQIVND (reference sequence). The CDR3 is CASSLSSSYNEQFF. The CDR3 DNA reads TGTGCCAGTAGTTTGAGTAGCTCCTACAATGAGCAGTTCTTC.

This chain connects TRBV7-9 to TRBJ2-1; D is unresolved. The V end lost 4 bases, the J end lost 5 bases, and 9 bases lay between the germline ends. This CDR3 spans 13 amino acids. In germline, CDR1 is SEHNR, CDR2 FQNEAQ (reference sequence). CDR3 protein: CASSSTLNNEQFF. CDR3 DNA sequence: TGTGCCAGCAGCTCAACCCTAAACAATGAGCAGTTCTTC. Complete variable domain (other parts from reference TRBV7-9 and TRBJ2-1): DTGVSQNPRHKITKRGQNVTFRCDPISEHNRLYWYRQTLGQGPEFLTYFQNEAQLEKSRLLSDRFSAERPKGSFSTLEIQRTEQGDSAMYLCASSSTLNNEQFFGPGTRLTVL.

V is TRBV18 and J is TRBJ1-5; D remains ambiguous. V lost 5 bases, J lost 2 bases, and 16 bases lay in between. The CDR3 is 16 residues long. Germline loops: CDR1 KGHSH, CDR2 LQKENI. Written as DNA, the CDR3 is TGTGCCAGCTCAACCCTCGGGAGTGAGGGCAATCAGCCCCAGCATTTT. Its translation: CASSTLGSEGNQPQHF.

On this clone: The same CDR3 arises from other DNA sequences in this sample as well. The genes are TRBV7-9 and TRBJ1-1, with a weak D call TRBD1 (5 bases). The germline V gene has CDR1 SEHNR and CDR2 FQNEAQ (reference sequence). V dropped 2 bases and J dropped 7 bases, with 20 bases sitting between them. The CDR3 spans 16 residues. The CDR3 region has the DNA TGTGCCAGCAGCTTAAAAAAGGGACCGGTGTTAAGTGAAGCTTTCTTT. It encodes CASSLKKGPVLSEAFF.

The chain links TRBV28 to TRBJ1-1; weak D call: TRBD1 (5 bases). This CDR3 is built from 14 residues. The ends were cut back, 8 bases at V and 0 bases at J, with 13 bases in the middle. Per the germline V gene, CDR1 is MDHEN and CDR2 is SYDVKM. The CDR3 bases are TGTGCCAGCTCCCGGGGCCGTATGAACACTGAAGCTTTCTTT. It yields the protein CASSRGRMNTEAFF.

This chain uses TRBV6-6 with TRBJ2-1; D remains ambiguous. The V end lost 0 bases, the J end lost 9 bases, and 9 bases lay between the germline ends. CDR1 MNHNY and CDR2 SVGAGI come from the germline V gene (reference sequence). The length of the CDR3 is 13 residues. CDR3 sequence: CASSYSKNGEQFF. The CDR3 DNA is TGTGCCAGCAGTTACTCGAAAAATGGTGAGCAGTTCTTC.

The gene calls are TRBV19 and TRBJ1-2; D is unclear. V was trimmed by 3 bases and J by 8 bases, leaving 13 bases between them. Germline-derived CDR1 and CDR2 are LNHDA and SQIVND (reference sequence). The CDR3 runs 13 residues. CDR3 DNA: TGTGCCAGTAGTATCCGCATGAGGTCAGGCTACACCTTC. Protein: CASSIRMRSGYTF.

The genes are TRBV7-2 and TRBJ2-7; maybe TRBD1 (5 bases). V lost 3 bases, J lost 3 bases, and 6 bases lay in between. The CDR3 contains 12 residues. Germline V lookup: CDR1 SGHTA, CDR2 FQGNSA. This chain's CDR3 is CASSFQGYEQYF. CDR3 DNA: TGTGCCAGCAGCTTTCAGGGCTACGAGCAGTACTTC.

This chain connects TRBV4-3 to TRBJ1-6; a weak D match, TRBD1 (5 bases). CDR1 LGHNA and CDR2 YSLEER come from the germline V gene. The CDR3 is made up of 15 amino acids. V lost 0 bases, J lost 8 bases, and 11 bases lay in between. The CDR3 DNA reads as TGCGCCAGCAGCCAAGACAGGGAGCGCTATTCACCCCTCCACTTT. Translating gives CASSQDRERYSPLHF.

The rearrangement joins TRBV7-2 to TRBJ1-2; D is possibly TRBD1 (5 bases). Germline lookup yields CDR1 SGHTA and CDR2 FQGNSA. V was pared by 1 base and J by 11 bases, with 14 bases between. The CDR3 contains 13 residues. CDR3 loop: CASSLGTRGAYTF. CDR3 in DNA: TGTGCCAGCAGCTTAGGGACCCGAGGGGCTTACACCTTC.

The chain couples TRBV6-6 to TRBJ2-7; the match to TRBD1 covers 7 bases. The germline gives CDR1 MNHNY, CDR2 SVGAGI (reference sequence). CDR3 length equals 13 residues. The V and J ends lost 7 bases and 0 bases, in that order; junction bases with no gene match: 3. CDR3 coding DNA: TGTGCCAGCACGCAGGGGGTCTCCTACGAGCAGTACTTC. Its protein is CASTQGVSYEQYF.

The chain carries TRBV7-9 and TRBJ2-3; the D call may be TRBD1 or TRBD2 (5 bases each). V was clipped by 3 bases and J by 0 bases, with 7 bases between them. Looked up from germline, CDR1 is SEHNR and CDR2 is FQNEAQ (reference sequence). The CDR3 totals 14 residues. The CDR3 DNA reads as TGTGCCAGCAGCTTCGGGGCCAGCACAGATACGCAGTATTTT. Its translation: CASSFGASTDTQYF.

The CDR3: CASSLGLAGVRNEQFF. As DNA, the CDR3 is TGTGCCAGCAGCTTGGGACTAGCGGGAGTCCGCAATGAGCAGTTCTTC. The gene calls are TRBV7-2 and TRBJ2-1, with 14 nucleotides matching TRBD2. The CDR3 loop spans 16 amino acids. CDR1 and CDR2 (germline): SGHTA, FQGNSA. Trimming took 3 bases from V and 6 from J; bases not matched to a gene: 4.

The J gene is TRBJ2-7, the V gene TRBV28; D possibly corresponds to TRBD1 (6 bases). V was clipped by 4 bases and J by 1 base, with 11 bases between them. This CDR3 has 14 residues. Looked up from germline, CDR1 is MDHEN and CDR2 is SYDVKM. CDR3 in amino acids: CASSYLTGSYEQYF. CDR3 coding DNA: TGTGCCAGCAGTTATTTGACAGGTTCCTACGAGCAGTACTTC.

V usage is TRBV19 and J usage is TRBJ2-7; D possibly uses TRBD1 or TRBD2 (5 bases each). CDR1 is LNHDA and CDR2 is SQIVND in the germline V gene (reference sequence). Trimming took off 8 bases at V and 6 bases at J, with 14 bases between the two ends. This CDR3 has 12 amino acids. The DNA of the CDR3 is TGTGCCAGTGGACATCCCGGAGGCGAGCAGTACTTC. Translating it yields CASGHPGGEQYF. Looking up the rest from reference TRBV19 and TRBJ2-7 gives the full variable domain: DGGITQSPKYLFRKEGQNVTLSCEQNLNHDAMYWYRQDPGQGLRLIYYSQIVNDFQKGDIAEGYSVSREKKESFPLTVTSAQKNPTAFYLCASGHPGGEQYFGPGTRLTVT.